This entry features one T cell receptor beta chain sequence. This specimen belongs to a study of cytomegalovirus exposure and HLA in healthy donors. The V end lost 5 bases, the J end lost 8 bases, and 15 bases lay between the germline ends. The CDR3 length is 14 residues. Germline CDR1 SNHLY, CDR2 FYNNEI. The PCR employed 60 Vbeta primers together with 13 Jbeta primers. Data came from immunoSEQ multiplex PCR; TCRdb stores just in-frame clones and leaves some out. The table has fewer than 200,000 clones, roughly 80% seen once. Specimen: PBMCs. V gene TRBV2 combines with J gene TRBJ1-4, with a possible D match to TRBD1 (5 bases). This TCR derives from a woman aged 25 to 39 in good health and CMV-seropositive. The CDR3 bases are TGTGCCAGCAGTATGGTGGGGGAGGGCGAAAAACTGTTTTTT. Protein product: CASSMVGEGEKLFF.